This is a list of T cell receptor beta chains from one sample in a study of blood T cell repertoires in COVID-19. Produced via immunoSEQ multiplex PCR; TCRdb's table is partial and in-frame only. Found here are 20,000 or so clones, 80% to 95% of them singletons; the top ten hold around 7%. Sequencing was done on a sample of peripheral blood. All receptors derive from a man between 65 and 85 years old with active COVID-19. The CDR3 runs from the conserved cysteine through the conserved F or W. The order of the fields is V gene, D gene, clone size, J gene, CDR3 protein, CDR3 DNA. A D gene is named only where the DNA matches it firmly. Size values are once, few and many counts, or a class for expanded clones, and some rows have none.

TRBV7-9	TRBD1	.	TRBJ1-6	CASTRQGSSYNSPLHF	TGTGCCAGCACGAGACAGGGAAGTTCGTATAATTCACCCCTCCACTTT
TRBV28	TRBD1	.	TRBJ1-4	CASSPHGTGVGKLFF	TGTGCCAGCAGTCCACATGGGACAGGGGTGGGAAAACTGTTTTTT
TRBV7-9	TRBD1	.	TRBJ2-1	CASSRQGFDEQFF	TGTGCCAGCAGTCGACAGGGTTTCGATGAGCAGTTCTTC
TRBV29-1	TRBD2	.	TRBJ2-3	CSVGLAGGEDTQYF	TGCAGCGTCGGACTAGCGGGAGGGGAGGATACGCAGTATTTT
TRBV7-9	.	.	TRBJ1-5	CASSYESMNQPQHF	TGTGCCAGCAGCTACGAGTCAATGAATCAGCCCCAGCATTTT
TRBV4-1	TRBD1	.	TRBJ1-4	CASSQLDREEEKLFF	TGCGCCAGCAGCCAACTGGACAGGGAGGAGGAAAAACTGTTTTTT
TRBV7-2	.	.	TRBJ1-1	CASSLGASYTEAFF	TGTGCCAGCAGCTTAGGGGCCAGCTACACTGAAGCTTTCTTT
TRBV19	TRBD1	.	TRBJ2-1	CASSIALGQGNNEQFF	TGTGCCAGTAGTATAGCATTAGGACAGGGAAACAATGAGCAGTTCTTC
TRBV7-9	TRBD2	once	TRBJ2-1	CASSPPGLALYNEQFF	TGTGCCAGCAGCCCCCCCGGACTAGCGCTGTACAATGAGCAGTTCTTC
TRBV4-1	.	.	TRBJ1-4	CASSRPGSKGEKLFF	TGCGCCAGCAGCCGTCCGGGCTCCAAGGGGGAAAAACTGTTTTTT
TRBV6-5	.	.	TRBJ1-2	CANGGWEEDYGYTF	TGTGCCAATGGGGGCTGGGAAGAGGACTATGGCTACACCTTC
TRBV5-4	TRBD2	once	TRBJ2-1	CASSLEGTSSYNEQFF	TGTGCCAGCAGCTTGGAAGGGACTAGCTCCTACAATGAGCAGTTCTTC
TRBV7-2	.	.	TRBJ1-6	CASSPGLGGTLHF	TGTGCCAGCAGCCCGGGACTGGGTGGGACCCTCCACTTT
TRBV7-2	TRBD1	.	TRBJ2-7	CASSLAGTGNGYEQYF	TGTGCCAGCAGCTTAGCCGGGACAGGGAATGGCTACGAGCAGTACTTC
TRBV7-9	TRBD1	.	TRBJ2-1	CASSTRGPVNEQFF	TGTGCCAGCAGTACAAGGGGGCCGGTAAATGAGCAGTTCTTC
TRBV10-2	.	once	TRBJ2-7	CASSESSAYEQYF	TGCGCCAGCAGTGAGTCGAGCGCCTACGAGCAGTACTTC
TRBV30	.	once	TRBJ1-5	CAWSLADNQPQHF	TGTGCCTGGAGTCTGGCAGATAATCAGCCCCAGCATTTT
TRBV6-8	.	.	TRBJ1-5	CASSYSRGIQPQHF	TGTGCCAGCAGTTACTCCAGGGGAATTCAGCCCCAGCATTTT
TRBV5-1	TRBD1	.	TRBJ2-3	CASSLGTGATDTQYF	TGCGCCAGCAGCCTCGGGACAGGGGCCACAGATACGCAGTATTTT
TRBV5-1	.	.	TRBJ2-1	CASSSYGDNEQFF	TGCGCCAGCAGCTCGTATGGAGACAATGAGCAGTTCTTC
TRBV2	.	.	TRBJ2-5	CASSEQGMQTQYF	TGTGCCAGCAGTGAGCAGGGTATGCAGACCCAGTACTTC
TRBV4-3	TRBD1	.	TRBJ2-7	CASSRDRTYEQYF	TGCGCCAGCAGCCGGGACAGAACCTACGAGCAGTACTTC